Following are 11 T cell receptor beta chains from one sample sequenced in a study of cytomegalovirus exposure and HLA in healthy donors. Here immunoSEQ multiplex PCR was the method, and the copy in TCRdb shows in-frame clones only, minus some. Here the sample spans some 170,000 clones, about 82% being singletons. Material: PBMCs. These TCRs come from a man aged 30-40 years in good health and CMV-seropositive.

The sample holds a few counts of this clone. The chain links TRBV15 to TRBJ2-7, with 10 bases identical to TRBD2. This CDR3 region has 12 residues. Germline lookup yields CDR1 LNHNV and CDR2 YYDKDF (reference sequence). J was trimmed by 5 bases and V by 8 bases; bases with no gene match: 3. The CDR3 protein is CATYTSGNEQYF. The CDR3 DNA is TGTGCCACCTACACTAGCGGGAACGAGCAGTACTTC.

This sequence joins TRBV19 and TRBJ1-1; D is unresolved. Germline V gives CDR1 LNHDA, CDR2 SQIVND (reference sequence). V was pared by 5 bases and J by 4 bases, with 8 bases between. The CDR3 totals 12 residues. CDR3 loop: CASSPRFTEAFF. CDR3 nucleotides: TGTGCCAGTAGTCCCCGTTTCACTGAAGCTTTCTTT.

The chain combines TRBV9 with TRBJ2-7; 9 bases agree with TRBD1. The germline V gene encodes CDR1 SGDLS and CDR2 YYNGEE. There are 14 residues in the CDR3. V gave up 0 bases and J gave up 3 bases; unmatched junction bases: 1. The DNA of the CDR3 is TGTGCCAGCAGCGTAGGGGGACAGGGCTACGAGCAGTACTTC. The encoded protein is CASSVGGQGYEQYF.

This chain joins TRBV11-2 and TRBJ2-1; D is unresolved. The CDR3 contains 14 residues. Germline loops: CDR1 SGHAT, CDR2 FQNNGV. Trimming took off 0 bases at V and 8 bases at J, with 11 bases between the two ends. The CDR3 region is CASSLDEASHEQFF. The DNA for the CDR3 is TGTGCCAGCAGCTTAGACGAAGCCTCCCATGAGCAGTTCTTC.

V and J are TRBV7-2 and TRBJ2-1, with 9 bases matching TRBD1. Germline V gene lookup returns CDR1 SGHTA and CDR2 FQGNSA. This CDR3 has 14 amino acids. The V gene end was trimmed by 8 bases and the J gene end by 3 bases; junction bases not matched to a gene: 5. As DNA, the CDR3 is TGTGCCAGCGAGTCGACAGGGGGCTACAATGAGCAGTTCTTC. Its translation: CASESTGGYNEQFF.

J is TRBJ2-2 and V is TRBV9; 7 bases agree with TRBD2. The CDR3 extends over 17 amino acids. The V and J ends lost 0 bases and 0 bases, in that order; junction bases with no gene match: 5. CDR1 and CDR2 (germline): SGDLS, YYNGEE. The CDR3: CASSVARGLPNTGELFF. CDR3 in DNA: TGTGCCAGCAGCGTAGCGAGGGGACTACCGAACACCGGGGAGCTGTTTTTT. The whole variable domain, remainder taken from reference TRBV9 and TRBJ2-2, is DSGVTQTPKHLITATGQRVTLRCSPRSGDLSVYWYQQSLDQGLQFLIQYYNGEERAKGNILERFSAQQFPDLHSELNLSSLELGDSALYFCASSVARGLPNTGELFFGEGSRLTVL.

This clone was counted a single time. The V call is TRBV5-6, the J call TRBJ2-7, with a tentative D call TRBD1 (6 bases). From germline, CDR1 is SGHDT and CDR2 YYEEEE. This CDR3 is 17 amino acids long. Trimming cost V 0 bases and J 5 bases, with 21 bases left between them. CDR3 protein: CASSLGLPRQAWNEQYF. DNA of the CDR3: TGTGCCAGCAGCTTGGGGCTCCCCAGACAGGCGTGGAACGAGCAGTACTTC.

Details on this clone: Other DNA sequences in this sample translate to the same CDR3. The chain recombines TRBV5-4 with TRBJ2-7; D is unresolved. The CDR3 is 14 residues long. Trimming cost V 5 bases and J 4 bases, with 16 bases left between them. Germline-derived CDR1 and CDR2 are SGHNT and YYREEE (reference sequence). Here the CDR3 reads CASSLGVGGYEQYF. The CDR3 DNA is TGTGCCAGCAGTCTTGGAGTGGGTGGGTACGAGCAGTACTTC.

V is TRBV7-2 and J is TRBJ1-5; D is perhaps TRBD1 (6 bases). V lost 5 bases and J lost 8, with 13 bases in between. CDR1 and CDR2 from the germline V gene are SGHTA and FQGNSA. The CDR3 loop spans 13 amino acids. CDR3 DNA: TGTGCCAGCAGCGTTTCAGGGGCCGAGCCCCAGCATTTT. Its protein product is CASSVSGAEPQHF.

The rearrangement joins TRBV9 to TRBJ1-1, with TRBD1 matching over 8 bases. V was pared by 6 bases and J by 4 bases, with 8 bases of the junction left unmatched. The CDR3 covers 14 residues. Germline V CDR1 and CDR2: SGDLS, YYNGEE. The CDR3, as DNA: TGTGCCAGCACCCGGAGGACAGGGCCCACTGAAGCTTTCTTT. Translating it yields CASTRRTGPTEAFF.

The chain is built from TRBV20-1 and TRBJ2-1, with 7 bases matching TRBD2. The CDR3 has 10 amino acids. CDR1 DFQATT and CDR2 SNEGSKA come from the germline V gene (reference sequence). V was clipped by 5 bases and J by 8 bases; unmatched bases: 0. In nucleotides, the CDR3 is TGCAGTGCTGGGAGGGATGAGCAGTTCTTC. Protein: CSAGRDEQFF.